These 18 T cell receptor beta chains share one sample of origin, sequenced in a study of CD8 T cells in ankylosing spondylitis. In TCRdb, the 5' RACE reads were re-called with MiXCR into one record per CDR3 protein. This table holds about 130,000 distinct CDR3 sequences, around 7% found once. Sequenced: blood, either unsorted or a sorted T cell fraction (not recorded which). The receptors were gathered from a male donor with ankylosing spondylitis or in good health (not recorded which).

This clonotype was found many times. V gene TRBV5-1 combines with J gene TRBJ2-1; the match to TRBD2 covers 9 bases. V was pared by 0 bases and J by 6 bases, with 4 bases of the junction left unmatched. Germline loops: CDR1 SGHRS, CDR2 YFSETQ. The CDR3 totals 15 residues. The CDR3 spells CASSLVPAGGNEQFF. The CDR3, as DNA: TGCGCCAGCAGCTTGGTCCCAGCGGGGGGCAATGAGCAGTTCTTC.

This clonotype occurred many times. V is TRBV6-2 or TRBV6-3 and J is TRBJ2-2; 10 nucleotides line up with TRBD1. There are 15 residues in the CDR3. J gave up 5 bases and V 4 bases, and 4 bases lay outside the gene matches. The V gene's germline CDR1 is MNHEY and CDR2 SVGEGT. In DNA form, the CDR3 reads TGTGCCAGCAGTTCTTGGGACAGGGGTACCGGGGAGCTGTTTTTT. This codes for CASSSWDRGTGELFF.

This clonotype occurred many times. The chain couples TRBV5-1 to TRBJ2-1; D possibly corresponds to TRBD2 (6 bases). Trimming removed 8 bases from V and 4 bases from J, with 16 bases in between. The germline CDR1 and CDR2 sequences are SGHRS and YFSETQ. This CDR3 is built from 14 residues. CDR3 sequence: CARNLRRVYNEQFF. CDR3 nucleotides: TGCGCCAGGAACCTCCGGAGGGTTTACAATGAGCAGTTCTTC.

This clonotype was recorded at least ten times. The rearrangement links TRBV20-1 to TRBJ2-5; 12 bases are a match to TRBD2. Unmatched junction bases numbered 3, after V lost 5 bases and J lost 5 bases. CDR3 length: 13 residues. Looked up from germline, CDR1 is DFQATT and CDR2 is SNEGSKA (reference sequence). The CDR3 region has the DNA TGCAGTGCTTGGACTAGCGGGATGGAGACCCAGTACTTC. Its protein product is CSAWTSGMETQYF.

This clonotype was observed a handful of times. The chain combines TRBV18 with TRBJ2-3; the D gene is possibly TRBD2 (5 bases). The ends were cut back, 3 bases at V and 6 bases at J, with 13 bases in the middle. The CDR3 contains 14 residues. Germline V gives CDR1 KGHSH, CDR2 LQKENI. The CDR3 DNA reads TGTGCCAGCTCACCGAGTTCACAGCGGGATACGCAGTATTTT. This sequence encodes CASSPSSQRDTQYF.

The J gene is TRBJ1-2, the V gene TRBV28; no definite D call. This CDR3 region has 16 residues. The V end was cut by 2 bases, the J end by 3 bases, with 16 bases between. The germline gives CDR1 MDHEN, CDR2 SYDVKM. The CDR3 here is CASSLVLGRLDYGYTF. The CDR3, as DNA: TGTGCCAGCAGTTTAGTTCTCGGACGGTTGGACTATGGCTACACCTTC.

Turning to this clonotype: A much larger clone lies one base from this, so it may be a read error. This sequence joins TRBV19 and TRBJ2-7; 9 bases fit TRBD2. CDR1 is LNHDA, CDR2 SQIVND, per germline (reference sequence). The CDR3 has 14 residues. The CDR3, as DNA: TGTGCCAGTAGTATCTCCGGGACTAGCAACGAGCAGCACTTC. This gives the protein CASSISGTSNEQHF.

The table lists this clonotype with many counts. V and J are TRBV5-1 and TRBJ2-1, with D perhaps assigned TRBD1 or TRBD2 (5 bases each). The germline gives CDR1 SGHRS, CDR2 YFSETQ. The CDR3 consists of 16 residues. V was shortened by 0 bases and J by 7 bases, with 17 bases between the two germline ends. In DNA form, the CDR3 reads TGCGCCAGCAGCTTGGAAGGGCAGCCTTGGGGGAATGAGCAGTTCTTC. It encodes CASSLEGQPWGNEQFF.

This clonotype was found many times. The CDR3 DNA is TGTGCCAGCAGTTGGCAGCGGGGGGGCACAGATACGCAGTATTTT. Its protein is CASSWQRGGTDTQYF. The chain carries TRBV27 and TRBJ2-3; the match to TRBD2 covers 9 bases. Trimming cost V 4 bases and J 1 base; bases outside gene matches: 3. Germline CDR1 is MNHEY and CDR2 is SMNVEV (reference sequence). The CDR3 has 15 amino acids.

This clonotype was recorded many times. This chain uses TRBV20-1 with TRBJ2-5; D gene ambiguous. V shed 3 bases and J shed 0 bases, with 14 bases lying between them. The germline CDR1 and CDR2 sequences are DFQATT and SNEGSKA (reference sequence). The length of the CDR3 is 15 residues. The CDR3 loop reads CSASSAGHNQETQYF. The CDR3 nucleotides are TGCAGTGCTAGCTCCGCCGGGCACAACCAAGAGACCCAGTACTTC.

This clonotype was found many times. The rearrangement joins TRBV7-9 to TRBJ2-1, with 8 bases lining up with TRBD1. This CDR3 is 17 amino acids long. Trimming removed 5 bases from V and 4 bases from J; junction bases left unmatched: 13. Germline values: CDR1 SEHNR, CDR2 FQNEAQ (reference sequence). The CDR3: CASSPINRGREYNEQFF. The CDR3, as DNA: TGTGCCAGCAGCCCAATCAACAGGGGGAGAGAGTACAATGAGCAGTTCTTC.

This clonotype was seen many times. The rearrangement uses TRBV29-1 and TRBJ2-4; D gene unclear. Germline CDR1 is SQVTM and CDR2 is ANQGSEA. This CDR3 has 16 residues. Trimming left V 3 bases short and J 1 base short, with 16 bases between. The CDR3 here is CSVEISKGPAKNIQYF. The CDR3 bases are TGCAGCGTTGAGATCAGTAAGGGTCCGGCCAAAAACATTCAGTACTTC.

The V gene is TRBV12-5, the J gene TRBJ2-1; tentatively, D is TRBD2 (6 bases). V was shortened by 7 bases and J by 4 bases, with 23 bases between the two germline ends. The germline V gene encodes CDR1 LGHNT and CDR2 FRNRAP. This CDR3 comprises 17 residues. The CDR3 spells CASALDGGERGYNEQFF. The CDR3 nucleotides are TGTGCTAGTGCCCTGGACGGCGGGGAGCGCGGATACAATGAGCAGTTCTTC.

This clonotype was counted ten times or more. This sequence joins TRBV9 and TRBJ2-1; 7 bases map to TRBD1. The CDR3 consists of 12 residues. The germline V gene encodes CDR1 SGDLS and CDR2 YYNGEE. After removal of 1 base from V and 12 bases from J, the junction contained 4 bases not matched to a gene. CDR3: CASSVIGGGQFF. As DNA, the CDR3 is TGTGCCAGCAGCGTAATAGGGGGCGGGCAGTTCTTC.

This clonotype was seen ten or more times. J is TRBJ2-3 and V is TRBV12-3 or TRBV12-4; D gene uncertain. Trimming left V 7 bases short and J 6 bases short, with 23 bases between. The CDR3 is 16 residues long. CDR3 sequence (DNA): TGTGCCAGCACCCGGGTGGGCCTGTTCTTGTCCGATACGCAGTATTTT. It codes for CASTRVGLFLSDTQYF.

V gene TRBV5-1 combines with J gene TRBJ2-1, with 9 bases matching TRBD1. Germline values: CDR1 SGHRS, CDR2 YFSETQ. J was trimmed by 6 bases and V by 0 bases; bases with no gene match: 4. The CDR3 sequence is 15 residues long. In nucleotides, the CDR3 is TGCGCCAGCAGCTTGGCTGCGACAGGGGGCAATGAGCAGTTCTTC. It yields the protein CASSLAATGGNEQFF.

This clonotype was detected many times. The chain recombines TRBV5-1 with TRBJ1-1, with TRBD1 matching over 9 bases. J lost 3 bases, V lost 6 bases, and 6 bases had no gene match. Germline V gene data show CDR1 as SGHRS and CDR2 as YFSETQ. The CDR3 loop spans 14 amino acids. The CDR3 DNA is TGCGCCAGCACCACAGGGGGCTTGGACACTGAAGCTTTCTTT. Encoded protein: CASTTGGLDTEAFF.

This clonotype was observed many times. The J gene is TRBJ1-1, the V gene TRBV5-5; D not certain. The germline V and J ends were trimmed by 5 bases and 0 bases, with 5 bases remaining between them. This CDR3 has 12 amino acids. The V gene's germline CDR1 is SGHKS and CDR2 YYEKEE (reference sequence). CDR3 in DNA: TGTGCCAGCAGTCGGATGAACACTGAAGCTTTCTTT. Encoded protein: CASSRMNTEAFF.